The T cell receptor (beta chain) under discussion was sequenced for a study of blood T cells in healthy people across ages. Healthy Caucasians from Russia aged roughly 6 to 95 served as donors. Around 10 milliliters was the volume of peripheral blood drawn from each donor. The CDR3 contains 15 residues. In germline, CDR1 is DFQATT, CDR2 SNEGSKA (reference sequence). Trimming took 6 bases from V and 5 from J; bases not matched to a gene: 9. This clonotype was counted at least ten times. The antigen is unknown. Overall study findings and caveats: A roughly linear age-dependent decrease characterized TCR beta diversity per million T cells. Percentage of naive T cells showed a strong correlation with TCR beta diversity.

Through a sample-barcoded 5' primer and a J-beta primer mix, a second PCR was run for roughly 6 to 11 cycles. Via MiXCR, TCRdb re-called the 5' RACE reads, giving one row per CDR3 protein. This repertoire shows roughly 790,000 distinct CDR3 sequences, about 40% found once; its top ten account for roughly 20%. The sample comprised blood. The J gene is TRBJ2-1, the V gene TRBV20-1, with TRBD2 identical over 11 bases. The sequence came from a woman aged 55-69 years in good health. As DNA, the CDR3 is TGCAGTGCCAGGACGATAGCGGGGGGGCACAATGAGCAGTTCTTC. Protein product: CSARTIAGGHNEQFF.